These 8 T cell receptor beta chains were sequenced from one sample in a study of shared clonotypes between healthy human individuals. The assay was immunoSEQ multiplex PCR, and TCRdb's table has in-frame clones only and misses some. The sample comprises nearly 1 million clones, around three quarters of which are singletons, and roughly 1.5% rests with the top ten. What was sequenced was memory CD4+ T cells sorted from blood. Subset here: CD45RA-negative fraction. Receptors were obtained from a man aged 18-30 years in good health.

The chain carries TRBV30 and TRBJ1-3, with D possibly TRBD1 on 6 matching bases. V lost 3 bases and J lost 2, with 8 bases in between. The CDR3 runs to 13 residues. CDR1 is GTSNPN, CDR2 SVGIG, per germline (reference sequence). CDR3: CAWRAGAGNTIYF. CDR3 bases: TGTGCCTGGAGAGCAGGGGCTGGAAACACCATATATTTT.

The CDR3 region has the DNA TGTGCCATCAGTGACAGGGGATCTAGTGAAAAACTGTTTTTT. The encoded protein is CAISDRGSSEKLFF. The V gene is TRBV10-3, the J gene TRBJ1-4, with D possibly TRBD1 on 6 matching bases. The germline gives CDR1 ENHRY, CDR2 SYGVKD. This CDR3 spans 14 amino acids. Trimming removed 3 bases at V and 7 bases at J, with 12 bases between.

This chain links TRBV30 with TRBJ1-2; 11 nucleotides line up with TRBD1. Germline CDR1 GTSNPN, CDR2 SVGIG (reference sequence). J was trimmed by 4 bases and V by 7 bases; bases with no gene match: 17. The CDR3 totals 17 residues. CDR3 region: CAYDTGTGGWYTYGYTF. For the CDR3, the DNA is TGTGCCTATGATACCGGGACAGGGGGATGGTATACCTATGGCTACACCTTC.

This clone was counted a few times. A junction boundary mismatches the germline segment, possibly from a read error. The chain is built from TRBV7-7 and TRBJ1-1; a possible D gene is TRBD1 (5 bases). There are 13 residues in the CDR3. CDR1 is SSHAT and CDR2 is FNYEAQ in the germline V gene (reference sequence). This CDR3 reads CASSRQLNTEAFF. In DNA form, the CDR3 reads TGTGCTAGCAGCCGACAGTTGAACACTGAAGCTTTCTTT.

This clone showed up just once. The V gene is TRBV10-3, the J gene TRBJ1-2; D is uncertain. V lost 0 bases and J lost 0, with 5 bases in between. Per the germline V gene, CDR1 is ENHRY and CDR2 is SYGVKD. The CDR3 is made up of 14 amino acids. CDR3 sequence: CAISESGPNYGYTF. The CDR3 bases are TGTGCCATCAGTGAGTCTGGTCCTAACTATGGCTACACCTTC.

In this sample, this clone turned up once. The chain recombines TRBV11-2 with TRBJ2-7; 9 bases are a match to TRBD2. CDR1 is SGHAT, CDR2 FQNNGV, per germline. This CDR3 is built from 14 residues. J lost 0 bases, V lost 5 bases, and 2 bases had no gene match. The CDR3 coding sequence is TGTGCCAGCAGCAGAGCGGGAGGCTCCTACGAGCAGTACTTC. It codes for CASSRAGGSYEQYF.

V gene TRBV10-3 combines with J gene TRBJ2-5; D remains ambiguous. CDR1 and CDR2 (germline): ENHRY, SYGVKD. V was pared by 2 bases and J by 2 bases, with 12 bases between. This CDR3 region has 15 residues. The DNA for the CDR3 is TGTGCCATCAGTGAGCGCGGCAGTTTGCAAGAGACCCAGTACTTC. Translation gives CAISERGSLQETQYF.

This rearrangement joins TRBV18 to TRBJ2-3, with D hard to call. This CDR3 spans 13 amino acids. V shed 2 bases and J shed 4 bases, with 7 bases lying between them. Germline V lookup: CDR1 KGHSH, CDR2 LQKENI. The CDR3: CASSPNPADTQYF. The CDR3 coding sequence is TGTGCCAGCTCACCAAACCCGGCAGATACGCAGTATTTT.